This is a list of T cell receptor beta chains from one sample in a study of blood T cell repertoires in COVID-19. Sequencing used immunoSEQ multiplex PCR; TCRdb keeps in-frame clones, though not all of them. This sample carries more than 50,000 clones, roughly 91% of them seen once, and the ten largest clones take 1.5% to 2%. Sequencing was carried out using peripheral blood. Receptor source: a human donor in a cohort sampled during active COVID-19. Both conserved end residues are part of each CDR3. A D gene is named only where the DNA matches it firmly. Size values are once, few and many counts, or a class for expanded clones, and some rows have none.

CDR3nt | CDR3aa | abundance | v_gene | d_gene | j_gene
TGTGCCAGCAGTTCGCACCCTTGGACAGGGGACAACTTC | CASSSHPWTGDNF | - | TRBV12-3/TRBV12-4 | TRBD1 | TRBJ2-7
TGTGCCAGCAGCACCCCCGGGACTAGGGCACAGGAGCAGTACTTC | CASSTPGTRAQEQYF | few | TRBV5-4 | TRBD2 | TRBJ2-7
TGTGCCAGCAGCCTAAATCGGGCCGGGAGGGCCGGGGAGACCCAGTACTTC | CASSLNRAGRAGETQYF | - | TRBV4-2 | TRBD2 | TRBJ2-5
TGTGCCAGCAGCAAAATCCCTGTGACTAGCGGGACTACCAATGAGCAGTTCTTC | CASSKIPVTSGTTNEQFF | - | TRBV21-1 | - | TRBJ2-1
TGTGCCAGCAGCGTAGCCCGGGGTCCCCACTCCTACAATGAGCAGTTCTTC | CASSVARGPHSYNEQFF | - | TRBV9 | - | TRBJ2-1
TGCGCCAGCAGATCGGGACTAGCGGTCTCCTACGAGCAGTACTTC | CASRSGLAVSYEQYF | - | TRBV5-1 | TRBD2 | TRBJ2-7
TGCGCCAGCATAACGCGGGGGGGCAAACCCACCGGGACAGATTATAGCAATCAGCCCCAGCATTTT | CASITRGGKPTGTDYSNQPQHF | - | TRBV10-1 | TRBD1 | TRBJ1-5
TGTGCCAGCAGCGCACAGGGTCGCGAGCAGTTCTTC | CASSAQGREQFF | - | TRBV7-2 | - | TRBJ2-1
TGTGCCAGCAGCGCCTCGGGACTAGCGATCTACGAGCAGTACTTC | CASSASGLAIYEQYF | - | TRBV9 | TRBD2 | TRBJ2-7
TGTGCCACCAGTGATTTCGCGGCAGATACGCAGTATTTT | CATSDFAADTQYF | - | TRBV24-1 | - | TRBJ2-3
TGTGCCAGCAAGGGACAGGGAAACACCGGGGAGCTGTTTTTT | CASKGQGNTGELFF | - | TRBV5-4 | TRBD1 | TRBJ2-2
TGTGCCAGTAGTATAGATTTCCCTGGGTCAGGAAAAGAGACCCAGTACTTC | CASSIDFPGSGKETQYF | - | TRBV19 | - | TRBJ2-5
TGTGCCAGTACCAGTTGGGGGACAGGCGACACCGGGGAGCTGTTTTTT | CASTSWGTGDTGELFF | - | TRBV19 | TRBD1 | TRBJ2-2
TGTGCCAGCAGGGGATACAGGGTGTTTGAAAAACTGTTTTTT | CASRGYRVFEKLFF | - | TRBV6-5 | - | TRBJ1-4
TGTGCCAGCAGCTTAAGAGGTGCCGGGGTGGCTGAAGCTTTCTTT | CASSLRGAGVAEAFF | - | TRBV13 | - | TRBJ1-1
TGTGCCAGTAGTACAGAGATACAGGGTCGGGCAGATACGCAGTATTTT | CASSTEIQGRADTQYF | - | TRBV19 | - | TRBJ2-3